This record looks at one TCR beta chain sequence and its context. The sample originates from a study of blood T cell repertoires in COVID-19. Study-wide context: The cDNA or gDNA used as material had been derived from T cells, B-cell-depleted T cells, or PBMCs.

The protocol was immunoSEQ multiplex PCR, while the TCRdb copy is restricted to in-frame clones and leaves out a portion. The table records more than 200,000 clones, approximately 86% of them present only once. V gave up 2 bases and J gave up 5 bases; unmatched junction bases: 12. The CDR3 totals 17 residues. The germline V gene encodes CDR1 KGHDR and CDR2 SFDVKD. Seattle cases were enrolled at active infection and followed longitudinally. Sequencing used peripheral blood. The V and J genes are TRBV24-1 and TRBJ1-1, with TRBD1 identical over 8 bases. The receptor's source is an older woman with COVID-19, enrolled during active disease. CDR3 coding DNA: TGTGCCACCAGTGATTCACCTGTGGGGACAGGAGGGACTGAAGCTTTCTTT. Translated: CATSDSPVGTGGTEAFF.